The sequence of this T cell receptor beta chain was determined in a study of T cell responses to AZD1222 COVID-19 vaccine. The method was immunoSEQ multiplex PCR; TCRdb's version includes in-frame clones alone and lacks a portion of them. Of 170,000 or so clones detected, 80% to 90% appear once; the ten largest clones hold approximately 10%. Comments on this clone: Its antigen is unidentified.

Study observations and caveats: Repertoire sampling happened only post peak T cell response. Donors were chiefly white British, with a greater number of females, and clonal diversity was perhaps underestimated.

The CDR3 is 16 amino acids. Germline V gene lookup returns CDR1 SNHLY and CDR2 FYNNEI. V dropped 4 bases and J dropped 3 bases, with 18 bases sitting between them. Material: peripheral blood, obtained 28 days after the second AZD1222 dose. This clonotype was sampled from an adult who received the AZD1222 COVID-19 vaccine. The rearrangement joins TRBV2 to TRBJ2-5; D may match TRBD1 or TRBD2 (5 bases each). The CDR3 is CASSVSRGARKETQYF. The CDR3 DNA reads TGTGCCAGCAGTGTTTCGCGAGGGGCCAGGAAAGAGACCCAGTACTTC.